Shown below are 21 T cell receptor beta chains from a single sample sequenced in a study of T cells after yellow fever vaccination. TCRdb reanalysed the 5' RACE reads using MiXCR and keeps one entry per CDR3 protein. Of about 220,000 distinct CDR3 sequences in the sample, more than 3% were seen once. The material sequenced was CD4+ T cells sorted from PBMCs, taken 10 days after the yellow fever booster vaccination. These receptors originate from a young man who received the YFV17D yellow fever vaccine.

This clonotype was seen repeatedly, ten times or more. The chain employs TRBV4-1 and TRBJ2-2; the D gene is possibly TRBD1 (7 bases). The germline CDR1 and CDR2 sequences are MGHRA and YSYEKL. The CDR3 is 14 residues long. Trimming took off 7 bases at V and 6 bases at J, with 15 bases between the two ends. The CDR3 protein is CASKRAGGSGELFF. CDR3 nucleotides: TGCGCCAGCAAGAGGGCAGGGGGGTCCGGGGAGCTGTTTTTT.

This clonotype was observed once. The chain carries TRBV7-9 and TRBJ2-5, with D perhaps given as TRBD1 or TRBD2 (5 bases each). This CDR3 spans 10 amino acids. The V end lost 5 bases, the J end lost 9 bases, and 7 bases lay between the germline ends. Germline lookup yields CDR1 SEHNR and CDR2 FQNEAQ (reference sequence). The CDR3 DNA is TGTGCCAGCAGCCGGGACGCCCAGTACTTC. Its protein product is CASSRDAQYF.

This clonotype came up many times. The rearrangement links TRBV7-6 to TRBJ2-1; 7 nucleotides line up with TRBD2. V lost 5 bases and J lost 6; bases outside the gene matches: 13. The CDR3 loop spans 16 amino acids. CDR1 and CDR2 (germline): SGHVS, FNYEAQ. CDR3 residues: CASSTLGGGVGNEQFF. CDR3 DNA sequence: TGTGCCAGCAGCACCTTGGGGGGGGGAGTCGGCAATGAGCAGTTCTTC.

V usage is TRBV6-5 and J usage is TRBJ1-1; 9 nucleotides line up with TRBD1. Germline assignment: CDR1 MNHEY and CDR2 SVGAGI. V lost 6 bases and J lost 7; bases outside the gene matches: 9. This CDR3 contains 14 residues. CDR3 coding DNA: TGTGCCAGCAGGGACGGGACAGGGTGGGGTGAAGCTTTCTTT. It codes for CASRDGTGWGEAFF.

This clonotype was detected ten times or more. CDR3 sequence (DNA): TGCGCCAGCAGCTCACGGGGACAGGGCCCGAACACTGAAGCTTTCTTT. Translation: CASSSRGQGPNTEAFF. The chain links TRBV5-1 to TRBJ1-1, with 9 bases identical to TRBD1. The CDR3 contains 16 residues. CDR1 is SGHRS and CDR2 is YFSETQ in the germline V gene. Trimming cost V 3 bases and J 1 base; bases outside gene matches: 7.

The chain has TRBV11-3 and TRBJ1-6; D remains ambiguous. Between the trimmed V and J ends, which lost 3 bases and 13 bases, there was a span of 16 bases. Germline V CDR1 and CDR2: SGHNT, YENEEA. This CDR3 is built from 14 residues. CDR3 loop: CASSLKSGINPLHF. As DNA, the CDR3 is TGTGCCAGCAGCTTGAAGTCGGGAATTAACCCCCTCCACTTT.

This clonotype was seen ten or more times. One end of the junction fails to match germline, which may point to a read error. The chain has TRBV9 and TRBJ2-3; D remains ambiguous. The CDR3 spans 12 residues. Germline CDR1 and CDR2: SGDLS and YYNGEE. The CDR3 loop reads CASSGSTDTQYF. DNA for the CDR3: TGTGCCAGCAGCGGTAGCACGGATACGCAGTATTTT.

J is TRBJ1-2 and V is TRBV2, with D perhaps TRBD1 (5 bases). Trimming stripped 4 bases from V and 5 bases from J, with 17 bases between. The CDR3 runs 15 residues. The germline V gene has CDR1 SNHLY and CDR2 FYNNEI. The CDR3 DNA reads TGTGCCAGCAGTGCGCACCAGGGCGGCGGGTATGGCTACACCTTC. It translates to CASSAHQGGGYGYTF. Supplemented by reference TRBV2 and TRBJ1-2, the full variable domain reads EPEVTQTPSHQVTQMGQEVILRCVPISNHLYFYWYRQILGQKVEFLVSFYNNEISEKSEIFDDQFSVERPDGSNFTLKIRSTKLEDSAMYFCASSAHQGGGYGYTFGSGTRLTVV.

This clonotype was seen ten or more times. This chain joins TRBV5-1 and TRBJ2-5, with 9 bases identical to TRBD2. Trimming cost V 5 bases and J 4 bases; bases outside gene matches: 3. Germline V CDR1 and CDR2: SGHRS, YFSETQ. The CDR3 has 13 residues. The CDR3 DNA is TGCGCCAGCAGTTATAGCGGGGGAGAGACCCAGTACTTC. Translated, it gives CASSYSGGETQYF. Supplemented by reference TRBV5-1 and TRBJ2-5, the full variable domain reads KAGVTQTPRYLIKTRGQQVTLSCSPISGHRSVSWYQQTPGQGLQFLFEYFSETQRNKGNFPGRFSGRQFSNSRSEMNVSTLELGDSALYLCASSYSGGETQYFGPGTRLLVL.

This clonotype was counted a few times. CDR3 DNA: TGCGCCAGCAGCTTCGACGGGGGAAACACTGAAGCTTTCTTT. This translates into CASSFDGGNTEAFF. The V and J genes are TRBV5-1 and TRBJ1-1, with D possibly matching TRBD1 (5 bases). CDR3 size: 14 residues. CDR1 SGHRS and CDR2 YFSETQ come from the germline V gene. V dropped 2 bases and J dropped 2 bases, with 10 bases sitting between them.

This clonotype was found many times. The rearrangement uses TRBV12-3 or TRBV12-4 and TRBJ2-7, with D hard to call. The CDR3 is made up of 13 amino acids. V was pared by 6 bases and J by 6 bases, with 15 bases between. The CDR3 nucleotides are TGTGCCAGCAGGTCGACGGACGTTTTCGAGCAGTACTTC. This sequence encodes CASRSTDVFEQYF.

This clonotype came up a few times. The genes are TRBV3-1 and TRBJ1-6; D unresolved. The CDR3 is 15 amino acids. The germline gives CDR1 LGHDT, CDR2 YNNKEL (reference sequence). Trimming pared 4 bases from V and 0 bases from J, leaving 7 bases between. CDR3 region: CASSPRSSYNSPLHF. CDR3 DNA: TGTGCCAGCAGCCCAAGGAGCTCCTATAATTCACCCCTCCACTTT.

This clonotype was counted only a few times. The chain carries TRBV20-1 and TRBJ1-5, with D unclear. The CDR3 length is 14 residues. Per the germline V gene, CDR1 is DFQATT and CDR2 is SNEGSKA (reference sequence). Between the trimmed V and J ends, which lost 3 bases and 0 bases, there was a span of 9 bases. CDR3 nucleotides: TGCAGTGCTAGGATGGATTATAGCAATCAGCCCCAGCATTTT. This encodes CSARMDYSNQPQHF.

CDR3 residues: CSARGSGAQHF. Written as DNA, the CDR3 is TGCAGTGCTAGAGGATCCGGGGCCCAGCATTTT. The rearrangement links TRBV20-1 to TRBJ1-5, with D unclear. The V gene's germline CDR1 is DFQATT and CDR2 SNEGSKA (reference sequence). The CDR3 is 11 residues long. Trimming left V 1 base short and J 11 bases short, with 9 bases between.

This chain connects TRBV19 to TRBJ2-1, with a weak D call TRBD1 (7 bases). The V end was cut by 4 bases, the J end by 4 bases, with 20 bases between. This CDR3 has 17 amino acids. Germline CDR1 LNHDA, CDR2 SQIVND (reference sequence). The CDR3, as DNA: TGTGCCAGTAGTAGGGGACTCGGGACAGCTCCTTACAATGAGCAGTTCTTC. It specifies CASSRGLGTAPYNEQFF. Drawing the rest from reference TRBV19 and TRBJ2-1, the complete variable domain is DGGITQSPKYLFRKEGQNVTLSCEQNLNHDAMYWYRQDPGQGLRLIYYSQIVNDFQKGDIAEGYSVSREKKESFPLTVTSAQKNPTAFYLCASSRGLGTAPYNEQFFGPGTRLTVL.

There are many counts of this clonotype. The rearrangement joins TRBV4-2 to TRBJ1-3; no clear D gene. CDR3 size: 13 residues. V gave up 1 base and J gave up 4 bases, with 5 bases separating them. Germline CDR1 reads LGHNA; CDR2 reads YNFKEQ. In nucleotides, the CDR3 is TGTGCCAGCAGCCAAGTAATCGGAAACACCATATATTTT. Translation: CASSQVIGNTIYF.

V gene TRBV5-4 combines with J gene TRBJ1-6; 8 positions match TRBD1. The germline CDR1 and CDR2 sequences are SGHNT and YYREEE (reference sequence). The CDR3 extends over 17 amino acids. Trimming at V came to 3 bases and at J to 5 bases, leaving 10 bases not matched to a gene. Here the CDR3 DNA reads TGTGCCAGCAGCTCGGGGACAGGACGACCGAATAATTCACCCCTCCACTTT. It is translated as CASSSGTGRPNNSPLHF. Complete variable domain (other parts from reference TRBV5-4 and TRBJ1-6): ETGVTQSPTHLIKTRGQQVTLRCSSQSGHNTVSWYQQALGQGPQFIFQYYREEENGRGNFPPRFSGLQFPNYSSELNVNALELDDSALYLCASSSGTGRPNNSPLHFGNGTRLTVT.

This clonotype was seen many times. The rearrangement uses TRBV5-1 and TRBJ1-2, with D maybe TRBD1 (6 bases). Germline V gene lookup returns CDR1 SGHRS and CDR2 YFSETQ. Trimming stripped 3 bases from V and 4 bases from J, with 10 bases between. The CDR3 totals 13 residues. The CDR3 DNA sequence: TGCGCCAGCAGCTCCACAGGGATCTATGGCTACACCTTC. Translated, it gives CASSSTGIYGYTF. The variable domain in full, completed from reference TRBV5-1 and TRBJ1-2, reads KAGVTQTPRYLIKTRGQQVTLSCSPISGHRSVSWYQQTPGQGLQFLFEYFSETQRNKGNFPGRFSGRQFSNSRSEMNVSTLELGDSALYLCASSSTGIYGYTFGSGTRLTVV.

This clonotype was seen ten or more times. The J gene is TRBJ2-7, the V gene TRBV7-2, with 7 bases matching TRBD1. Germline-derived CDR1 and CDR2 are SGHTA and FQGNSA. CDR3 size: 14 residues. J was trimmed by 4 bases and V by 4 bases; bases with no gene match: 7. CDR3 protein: CASSSGGPSYEQYF. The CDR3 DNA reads TGTGCCAGCAGCTCAGGGGGTCCCTCTTACGAGCAGTACTTC.

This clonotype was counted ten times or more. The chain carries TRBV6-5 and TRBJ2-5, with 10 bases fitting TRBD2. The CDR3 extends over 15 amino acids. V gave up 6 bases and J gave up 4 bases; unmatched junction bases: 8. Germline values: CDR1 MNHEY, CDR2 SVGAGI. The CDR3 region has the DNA TGTGCCAGCAGAAGGACTAGCGGAGAGGTAGAGACCCAGTACTTC. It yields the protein CASRRTSGEVETQYF.

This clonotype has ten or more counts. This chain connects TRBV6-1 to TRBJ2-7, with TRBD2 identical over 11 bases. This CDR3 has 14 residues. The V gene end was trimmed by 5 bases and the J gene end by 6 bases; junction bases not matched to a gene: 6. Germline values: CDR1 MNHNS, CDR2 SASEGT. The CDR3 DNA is TGTGCCAGCAGTAGTGGTAGCGGGGGGGGCGAGCAGTACGTC. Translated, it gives CASSSGSGGGEQYV.